A single sample gave rise to the 11 T cell receptor beta chains below, sequenced in a study of blood T cells in healthy people across ages. Primed by a sample-barcoded 5' primer and a J-beta primer mix, a second PCR proceeded for about 6 to 12 cycles. TCRdb analysed the 5' RACE reads with MiXCR anew, one entry per CDR3 protein. The table lists hundreds of thousands of distinct CDR3 sequences, 29% of them singletons. Material for sequencing was blood. These receptors came from a woman older than 75 in good health.

In this sample, this clonotype turned up many times. V is TRBV4-1 and J is TRBJ1-5; 9 nucleotides line up with TRBD1. Germline values: CDR1 MGHRA, CDR2 YSYEKL. The CDR3 spans 15 residues. The V gene end was trimmed by 5 bases and the J gene end by 6 bases; junction bases not matched to a gene: 8. This CDR3 reads CASSFGQGTGQPQHF. DNA for the CDR3: TGCGCCAGCAGCTTCGGACAGGGGACCGGTCAGCCCCAGCATTTT.

This clonotype showed up many times. This rearrangement joins TRBV20-1 to TRBJ1-2; 7 nucleotides agree with TRBD1. The CDR3 spans 15 residues. J lost 1 base, V lost 5 bases, and 10 bases had no gene match. Germline V lookup: CDR1 DFQATT, CDR2 SNEGSKA (reference sequence). This chain's CDR3 is CSALDRDRLNYGYTF. The CDR3 DNA reads as TGCAGTGCTCTCGACAGGGATAGACTTAACTATGGCTACACCTTC.

This clonotype was observed many times. This chain links TRBV6-6 with TRBJ2-3; no clear D. The germline gives CDR1 MNHNY, CDR2 SVGAGI (reference sequence). V shed 0 bases and J shed 3 bases, with 10 bases lying between them. The CDR3 runs 15 residues. CDR3 in DNA: TGTGCCAGCAGTTACTCAGCCGGCAGGACAGATACGCAGTATTTT. As protein: CASSYSAGRTDTQYF.

In this sample, this clonotype turned up many times. This chain uses TRBV20-1 with TRBJ2-3; D is ambiguous. The CDR3 totals 12 residues. Germline V CDR1 and CDR2: DFQATT, SNEGSKA (reference sequence). V was shortened by 3 bases and J by 7 bases, with 11 bases between the two germline ends. The CDR3 spells CSASPGSHTQYF. CDR3 coding DNA: TGCAGTGCTAGCCCCGGATCTCATACGCAGTATTTT.

V usage is TRBV6-6 and J usage is TRBJ2-7; D uncertain. Germline CDR1 reads MNHNY; CDR2 reads SVGAGI (reference sequence). This CDR3 is 12 amino acids long. With 4 bases removed from V and 6 bases from J, the gap between germline ends came to 10 bases. CDR3 DNA: TGTGCCAGCAGTTCCCCCCAGAGCGAGCAGTACTTC. The encoded protein is CASSSPQSEQYF.

The chain has TRBV3-1 and TRBJ1-6, with D tentatively TRBD1 (6 bases). V was shortened by 4 bases and J by 13 bases, with 17 bases between the two germline ends. Germline V CDR1 and CDR2: LGHDT, YNNKEL (reference sequence). This CDR3 spans 14 amino acids. The CDR3 DNA reads TGTGCCAGCAGCCGGGGGGGCCGGTATTGGCCCCTCCACTTT. Translating it yields CASSRGGRYWPLHF. The full variable domain, its missing parts supplied by reference TRBV3-1 and TRBJ1-6, is DTAVSQTPKYLVTQMGNDKSIKCEQNLGHDTMYWYKQDSKKFLKIMFSYNNKELIINETVPNRFSPKSPDKAHLNLHINSLELGDSAVYFCASSRGGRYWPLHFGNGTRLTVT.

The V and J genes are TRBV28 and TRBJ2-2; D gene ambiguous. V was pared by 4 bases and J by 3 bases, with 12 bases between. Germline loops: CDR1 MDHEN, CDR2 SYDVKM. The CDR3 loop spans 15 amino acids. The CDR3: CASSSRSLYTGELFF. CDR3 coding DNA: TGTGCCAGCAGTTCCCGTTCACTATACACCGGGGAGCTGTTTTTT.

This clonotype has at least ten counts. The chain combines TRBV7-2 with TRBJ2-1; 7 bases agree with TRBD2. The CDR3 is made up of 16 amino acids. Germline V gene data show CDR1 as SGHTA and CDR2 as FQGNSA. J lost 4 bases, V lost 5 bases, and 11 bases had no gene match. The CDR3 bases are TGTGCCAGCAGCCGGGACTCAGCGGGGCTTTACAATGAGCAGTTCTTC. It encodes CASSRDSAGLYNEQFF.

There are many counts of this clonotype. V usage is TRBV5-1 and J usage is TRBJ2-2; D gene unclear. The CDR3 totals 15 residues. Trimming took 0 bases from V and 6 from J, leaving 12 bases between them. Germline assignment: CDR1 SGHRS and CDR2 YFSETQ. The CDR3 nucleotides are TGCGCCAGCAGCTTGGGAGGCAGAGGCGCCGGGGAGCTGTTTTTT. Translated, it gives CASSLGGRGAGELFF.

This clonotype was detected ten times or more. V is TRBV9 and J is TRBJ1-2; TRBD1 aligns across 7 bases. This CDR3 has 14 amino acids. Germline V gene sequence: CDR1 SGDLS, CDR2 YYNGEE. The V segment lost 4 bases and the J segment 5 bases; nucleotides outside the gene matches: 8. This chain's CDR3 is CASSTMGQLYGYTF. CDR3 sequence (DNA): TGTGCCAGCAGCACAATGGGACAGTTATATGGCTACACCTTC.

Ten or more counts support this clonotype. The CDR3 reads CASSLVPSGGGSSYEQYF. The CDR3 DNA reads TGTGCCAGCAGCTTAGTTCCTAGCGGGGGGGGGAGCTCCTACGAGCAGTACTTC. This chain links TRBV7-2 with TRBJ2-7, with 12 bases lining up with TRBD2. The length of the CDR3 is 18 residues. The germline V gene encodes CDR1 SGHTA and CDR2 FQGNSA. The V segment lost 1 base and the J segment 0 bases; nucleotides outside the gene matches: 7. Looking up the rest from reference TRBV7-2 and TRBJ2-7 gives the full variable domain: GAGVSQSPSNKVTEKGKDVELRCDPISGHTALYWYRQSLGQGLEFLIYFQGNSAPDKSGLPSDRFSAERTGGSVSTLTIQRTQQEDSAVYLCASSLVPSGGGSSYEQYFGPGTRLTVT.